One sample yielded the 15 T cell receptor beta chains listed below, sequenced in a study of identical twins. TCRdb independently ran MiXCR on the 5' RACE reads; one entry per CDR3 protein. The sample holds about 1.7 million distinct CDR3 sequences, less than 35% seen once. Material: cord blood. The receptors here all came from a newborn girl in good health.

This clonotype was counted between two and nine times. The chain employs TRBV18 and TRBJ2-3; 7 positions match TRBD2. In germline, CDR1 is KGHSH, CDR2 LQKENI. With V trimmed by 4 bases and J by 6 bases, 7 bases remained unmatched. The CDR3 spans 14 residues. The CDR3 DNA sequence: TGTGCCAGCTCACGACTAGCTCTCGGGGATACGCAGTATTTT. Its protein is CASSRLALGDTQYF. Looking up the rest from reference TRBV18 and TRBJ2-3 gives the full variable domain: NAGVMQNPRHLVRRRGQEARLRCSPMKGHSHVYWYRQLPEEGLKFMVYLQKENIIDESGMPKERFSAEFPKEGPSILRIQQVVRGDSAAYFCASSRLALGDTQYFGPGTRLTVL.

The J gene is TRBJ2-5, the V gene TRBV10-2; 9 nucleotides match TRBD2. V was pared by 2 bases and J by 5 bases, with 6 bases of the junction left unmatched. Germline V gives CDR1 WSHSY, CDR2 SAAADI. This CDR3 spans 15 amino acids. In DNA form, the CDR3 reads TGCGCCAGCAGTGAGGGCCTAGCGGGGTCGGAGACCCAGTACTTC. It specifies CASSEGLAGSETQYF.

This clonotype came up many times. The CDR3 protein is CAIKRGGPDTQYF. The DNA for the CDR3 is TGTGCCATCAAGCGGGGGGGCCCAGATACGCAGTATTTT. This rearrangement joins TRBV10-3 to TRBJ2-3, with TRBD2 identical over 10 bases. CDR1 ENHRY and CDR2 SYGVKD come from the germline V gene. The CDR3 extends over 13 amino acids. V gave up 7 bases and J gave up 4 bases; unmatched junction bases: 2.

This clonotype was detected a few times. This chain links TRBV30 with TRBJ2-3; TRBD1 matches at 8 bases. Germline CDR1 and CDR2: GTSNPN and SVGIG (reference sequence). The CDR3 runs to 15 residues. J was trimmed by 5 bases and V by 3 bases; bases with no gene match: 10. CDR3 sequence: CAWRRTGSPRDTQYF. The CDR3 bases are TGTGCCTGGAGGCGGACAGGGAGCCCTCGAGATACGCAGTATTTT.

V usage is TRBV9 and J usage is TRBJ2-3, with 11 bases aligning to TRBD2. Germline values: CDR1 SGDLS, CDR2 YYNGEE. V lost 4 bases, J lost 0 bases, and 13 bases stayed unmatched. The CDR3 is 19 residues long. DNA of the CDR3: TGTGCCAGCAGCAGGATAGCGGGAGGGCCTTCCTCTAGCACAGATACGCAGTATTTT. The encoded protein is CASSRIAGGPSSSTDTQYF.

This clonotype was counted only a few times. The CDR3 DNA follows: TGTGCCACCAGTGATTTTCAGACGAACACCGGGGAGCTGTTTTTT. Encoded protein: CATSDFQTNTGELFF. The V call is TRBV24-1, the J call TRBJ2-2; D is ambiguous. Germline CDR1 and CDR2: KGHDR and SFDVKD. V was clipped by 1 base and J by 0 bases, with 5 bases between them. The CDR3 covers 15 residues.

This clonotype was seen a handful of times. The chain has TRBV6-1 and TRBJ2-1, with 11 positions matching TRBD2. CDR3 size: 15 residues. Germline trimming cut 4 bases from V and 7 bases from J; bases unmatched to any gene: 6. The germline gives CDR1 MNHNS, CDR2 SASEGT. The CDR3 nucleotides read TGTGCCAGCAGTGTTAGCGGGGGGGCTGAGAATGAGCAGTTCTTC. Residues: CASSVSGGAENEQFF.

The chain uses TRBV25-1 and TRBJ1-1, with D possibly matching TRBD1 (5 bases). The CDR3 consists of 17 residues. CDR1 is MGHDK, CDR2 SYGVNS, per germline. V lost 2 bases to trimming and J lost 9 bases, with 25 bases between them. CDR3 in amino acids: CASSERPTPGTVGKAFF. The CDR3 nucleotides are TGTGCCAGCAGTGAAAGGCCCACTCCGGGGACGGTCGGGAAAGCTTTCTTT. The whole variable domain, remainder taken from reference TRBV25-1 and TRBJ1-1, is EADIYQTPRYLVIGTGKKITLECSQTMGHDKMYWYQQDPGMELHLIHYSYGVNSTEKGDLSSESTVSRIRTEHFPLTLESARPSHTSQYLCASSERPTPGTVGKAFFGQGTRLTVV.

This clonotype occurred a few times. The rearrangement uses TRBV10-2 and TRBJ1-5; maybe TRBD1 (6 bases). The CDR3 sequence is 14 residues long. Germline V CDR1 and CDR2: WSHSY, SAAADI. Between the trimmed V and J ends, which lost 10 bases and 2 bases, there was a span of 15 bases. CDR3 sequence (DNA): TGCGCCACCACAGGGTTAGGAGGCAATCAGCCCCAGCATTTT. Translated, it gives CATTGLGGNQPQHF.

This clonotype came up a few times. This chain links TRBV20-1 with TRBJ2-4; the D gene is possibly TRBD1 (5 bases). V was pared by 0 bases and J by 0 bases, with 12 bases between. This CDR3 is built from 16 residues. Germline V gives CDR1 DFQATT, CDR2 SNEGSKA (reference sequence). The CDR3 loop is CSARDTGRVAKNIQYF. The CDR3, as DNA: TGCAGTGCTAGAGATACTGGCAGGGTAGCCAAAAACATTCAGTACTTC.

This chain connects TRBV12-3 or TRBV12-4 to TRBJ2-1; 7 positions match TRBD2. The CDR3 has 15 residues. V trimming: 2 bases; J trimming: 11 bases; junction bases outside the gene matches: 12. The CDR3: CASSLYSGRGDKQFF. The CDR3 DNA follows: TGTGCCAGCAGTTTATATTCAGGGAGGGGCGACAAGCAGTTCTTC.

This clonotype appeared a few times. The chain is built from TRBV18 and TRBJ2-5; the D gene is possibly TRBD1 (5 bases). Per germline, CDR1 KGHSH and CDR2 LQKENI. This CDR3 comprises 14 residues. V lost 1 base and J 0 bases, leaving 6 bases between the germline ends. The CDR3 loop is CASSPQDNQETQYF. Written as DNA, the CDR3 is TGTGCCAGCTCACCACAGGACAACCAAGAGACCCAGTACTTC. Full variable domain (remainder filled in from reference TRBV18 and TRBJ2-5): NAGVMQNPRHLVRRRGQEARLRCSPMKGHSHVYWYRQLPEEGLKFMVYLQKENIIDESGMPKERFSAEFPKEGPSILRIQQVVRGDSAAYFCASSPQDNQETQYFGPGTRLLVL.

With respect to this clonotype: Its ends do not fully match the called genes, so a read error is possible. The V gene is TRBV5-5, the J gene TRBJ2-1; TRBD2 aligns across 7 bases. This CDR3 is built from 16 residues. CDR1 and CDR2 (germline): SGHKS, YYEKEE (reference sequence). The CDR3 DNA follows: TGTGCCAGCGGCTTGATCCGACTAGCCTCCCACAATGAGCAGTTCTTC. Translation gives CASGLIRLASHNEQFF.

This chain links TRBV6-1 with TRBJ1-2; 7 bases align to TRBD1. Germline V gene data show CDR1 as MNHNS and CDR2 as SASEGT. J gave up 4 bases and V 1 base, and 6 bases lay outside the gene matches. The CDR3 totals 15 residues. The CDR3 loop is CASSEGSGDSYGYTF. The CDR3 coding sequence is TGTGCCAGCAGTGAAGGGTCCGGGGACAGCTATGGCTACACCTTC.

V usage is TRBV20-1 and J usage is TRBJ2-1; TRBD2 aligns across 12 bases. This CDR3 region has 20 residues. Losses at the gene ends were 0 bases for V and 0 bases for J; bases not matched to a gene: 12. Germline CDR1 reads DFQATT; CDR2 reads SNEGSKA (reference sequence). The CDR3: CSARDEYRTSGVSSYNEQFF. The CDR3 DNA reads TGCAGTGCTAGAGATGAGTATAGGACTAGCGGGGTGAGCTCCTACAATGAGCAGTTCTTC.